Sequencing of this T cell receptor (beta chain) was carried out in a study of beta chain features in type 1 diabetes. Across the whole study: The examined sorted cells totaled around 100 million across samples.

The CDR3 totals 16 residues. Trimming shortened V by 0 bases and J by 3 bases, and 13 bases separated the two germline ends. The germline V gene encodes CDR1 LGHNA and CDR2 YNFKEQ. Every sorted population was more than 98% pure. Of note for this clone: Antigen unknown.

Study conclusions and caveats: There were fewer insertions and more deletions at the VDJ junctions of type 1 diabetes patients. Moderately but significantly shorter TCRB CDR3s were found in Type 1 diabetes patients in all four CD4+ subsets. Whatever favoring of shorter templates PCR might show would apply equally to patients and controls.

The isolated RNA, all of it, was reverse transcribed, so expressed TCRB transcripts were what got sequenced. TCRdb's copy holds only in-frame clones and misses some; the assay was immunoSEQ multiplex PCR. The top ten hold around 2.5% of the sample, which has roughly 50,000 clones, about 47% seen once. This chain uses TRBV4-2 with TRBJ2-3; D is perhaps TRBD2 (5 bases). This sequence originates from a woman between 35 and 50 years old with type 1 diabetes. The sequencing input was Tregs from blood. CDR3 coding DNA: TGTGCCAGCAGCCAAGATTGGGGTAGAGGGACAGATACGCAGTATTTT. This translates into CASSQDWGRGTDTQYF.